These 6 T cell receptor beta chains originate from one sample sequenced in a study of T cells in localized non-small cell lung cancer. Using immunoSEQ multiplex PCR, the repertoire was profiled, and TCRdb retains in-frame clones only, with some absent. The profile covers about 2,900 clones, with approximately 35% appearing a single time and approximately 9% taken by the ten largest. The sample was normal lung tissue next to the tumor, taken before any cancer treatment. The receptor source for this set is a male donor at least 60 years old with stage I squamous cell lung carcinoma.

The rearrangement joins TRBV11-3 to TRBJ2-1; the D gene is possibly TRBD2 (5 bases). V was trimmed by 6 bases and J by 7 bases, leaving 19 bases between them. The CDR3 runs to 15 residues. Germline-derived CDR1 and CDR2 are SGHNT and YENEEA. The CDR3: CASSSDGQSGNEQFF. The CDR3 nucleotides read TGTGCCAGCAGTTCCGATGGGCAATCGGGAAATGAGCAGTTCTTC. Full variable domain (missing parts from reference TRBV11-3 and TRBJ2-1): EAGVVQSPRYKIIEKKQPVAFWCNPISGHNTLYWYLQNLGQGPELLIRYENEEAVDDSQLPKDRFSAERLKGVDSTLKIQPAELGDSAVYLCASSSDGQSGNEQFFGPGTRLTVL.

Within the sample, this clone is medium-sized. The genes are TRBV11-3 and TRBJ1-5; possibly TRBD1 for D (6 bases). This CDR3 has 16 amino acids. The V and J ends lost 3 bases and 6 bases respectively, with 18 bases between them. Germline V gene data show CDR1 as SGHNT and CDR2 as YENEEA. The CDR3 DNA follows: TGTGCCAGCAGCTTGGGACATCCAGGCAGGGGTCAGCCCCAGCATTTT. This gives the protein CASSLGHPGRGQPQHF. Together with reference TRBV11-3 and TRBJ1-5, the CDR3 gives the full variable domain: EAGVVQSPRYKIIEKKQPVAFWCNPISGHNTLYWYLQNLGQGPELLIRYENEEAVDDSQLPKDRFSAERLKGVDSTLKIQPAELGDSAVYLCASSLGHPGRGQPQHFGDGTRLSIL.

CDR3 loop: CASSLALFSLLAGGQSTGELFF. CDR3 nucleotide sequence: TGCGCCAGCAGCTTGGCGTTATTTTCTTTACTAGCGGGGGGGCAGAGCACCGGGGAGCTGTTTTTT. The V and J genes are TRBV23-1 and TRBJ2-2; TRBD2 matches at 13 bases. TRBV23-1 is assigned to the ORF class and has an uncertain function. The CDR3 consists of 22 residues. J gave up 4 bases and V 6 bases, and 23 bases lay outside the gene matches.

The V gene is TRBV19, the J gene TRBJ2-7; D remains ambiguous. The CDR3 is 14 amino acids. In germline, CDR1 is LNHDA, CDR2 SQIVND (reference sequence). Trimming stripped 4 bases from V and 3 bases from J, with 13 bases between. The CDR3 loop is CASSSKGSGYEQYF. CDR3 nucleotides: TGTGCCAGTAGTAGTAAGGGATCGGGCTACGAGCAGTACTTC.

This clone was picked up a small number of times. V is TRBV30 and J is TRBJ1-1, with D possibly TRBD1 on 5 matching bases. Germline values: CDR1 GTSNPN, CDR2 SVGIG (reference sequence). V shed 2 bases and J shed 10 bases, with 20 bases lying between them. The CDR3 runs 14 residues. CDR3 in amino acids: CAWSPSGVRAVAFF. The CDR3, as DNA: TGTGCCTGGAGTCCGTCGGGGGTCAGAGCAGTAGCTTTCTTT.

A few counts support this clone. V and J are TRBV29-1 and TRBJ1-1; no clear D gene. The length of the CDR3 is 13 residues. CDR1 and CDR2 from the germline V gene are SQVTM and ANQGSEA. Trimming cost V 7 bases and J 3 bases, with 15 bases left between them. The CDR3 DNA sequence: TGCAGCGCCCAGTGGGGTGTGGACACTGAAGCTTTCTTT. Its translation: CSAQWGVDTEAFF.